Each of the 21 T cell receptor beta chains below was sequenced from the same sample in a study of T cell changes during pregnancy in multiple sclerosis. Sequenced by immunoSEQ multiplex PCR; TCRdb stores in-frame clones only, minus some. The sample records almost 95,000 clones, 92% being singletons. Specimen: peripheral blood, collected in the first trimester of pregnancy. The source is a female donor with multiple sclerosis, enrolled in a pregnancy study.

The count of this clone is one. The rearrangement uses TRBV7-7 and TRBJ2-2; 8 nucleotides align to TRBD1. V lost 6 bases to trimming and J lost 7 bases; unmatched junction nucleotides: 7. Germline CDR1 is SSHAT and CDR2 is FNYEAQ (reference sequence). This CDR3 has 14 residues. CDR3 protein: CASRETGVGGELFF. CDR3 sequence (DNA): TGTGCCAGCAGAGAGACAGGGGTGGGCGGGGAGCTGTTTTTT.

CDR3 nucleotide sequence: TGTGCCAGCAGCTTGGGAGGCGGCGGGTTAACCTACGAGCAGTACTTC. Protein: CASSLGGGGLTYEQYF. The chain combines TRBV5-4 with TRBJ2-7; D is possibly TRBD2 (5 bases). CDR3 length: 16 residues. The germline CDR1 and CDR2 sequences are SGHNT and YYREEE (reference sequence). Trimming left V 0 bases short and J 2 bases short, with 15 bases between.

The chain couples TRBV19 to TRBJ2-3, with 9 bases identical to TRBD2. The CDR3 is 14 amino acids. In germline, CDR1 is LNHDA, CDR2 SQIVND (reference sequence). J was trimmed by 3 bases and V by 4 bases; bases with no gene match: 2. The CDR3 reads CASSKAGGTDTQYF. The CDR3 coding sequence is TGTGCCAGTAGTAAGGCGGGAGGGACAGATACGCAGTATTTT.

This chain uses TRBV7-2 with TRBJ2-3; TRBD2 might be the D (6 bases). With 5 bases removed from V and 5 bases from J, the gap between germline ends came to 14 bases. Per the germline V gene, CDR1 is SGHTA and CDR2 is FQGNSA. There are 14 residues in the CDR3. The CDR3 DNA reads as TGTGCCAGCAGCCGTAGCGGAGGCGAAGATACGCAGTATTTT. Translation gives CASSRSGGEDTQYF.

CDR3 DNA sequence: TGCGCCAGCAGTGGGAGAGTGGGGCCTAGACAGGGGTGGAAAGCTTTCTTT. This sequence encodes CASSGRVGPRQGWKAFF. The chain uses TRBV4-1 and TRBJ1-1, with TRBD1 matching over 8 bases. The ends lost 6 bases at V and 9 bases at J; junction bases unmatched: 21. The length of the CDR3 is 17 residues. Per germline, CDR1 MGHRA and CDR2 YSYEKL.

The gene calls are TRBV5-1 and TRBJ2-2, with 7 bases fitting TRBD2. With V trimmed by 6 bases and J by 5 bases, 7 bases remained unmatched. Germline V lookup: CDR1 SGHRS, CDR2 YFSETQ. The CDR3 covers 14 residues. CDR3 sequence reads: CASKWREPTGELFF. CDR3 in DNA: TGCGCCAGCAAATGGCGGGAGCCAACCGGGGAGCTGTTTTTT.

The chain is built from TRBV4-1 and TRBJ2-5; tentatively, D is TRBD1 (6 bases). The ends were cut back, 4 bases at V and 5 bases at J, with 17 bases in the middle. CDR3 length: 15 residues. Germline assignment: CDR1 MGHRA and CDR2 YSYEKL. CDR3 DNA: TGCGCCAGCAGCCTTGTAGGGGGTTTTGGGGAGACCCAGTACTTC. Residues: CASSLVGGFGETQYF.

The V gene is TRBV9, the J gene TRBJ2-5; tentative D call: TRBD1 (6 bases). From germline, CDR1 is SGDLS and CDR2 YYNGEE. This CDR3 contains 13 residues. V was cut by 2 bases and J by 5 bases, with 10 bases left in between. The CDR3: CASSVLGAETQYF. In DNA, the CDR3 is TGTGCCAGCAGCGTGCTGGGGGCTGAGACCCAGTACTTC.

The count of this clone is one. The CDR3 reads CASRLVSGGELFF. The CDR3 DNA sequence: TGTGCCAGCCGACTAGTGAGTGGCGGGGAGCTGTTTTTT. The chain couples TRBV13 to TRBJ2-2; D possibly corresponds to TRBD2 (6 bases). Deletions cut 8 bases from V and 7 bases from J, with 14 bases between. CDR3 length: 13 residues. Germline values: CDR1 PRHDT, CDR2 FYEKMQ (reference sequence).

V gene TRBV6-1 combines with J gene TRBJ2-7; perhaps TRBD1 as D (6 bases). CDR3 length equals 12 residues. Germline V lookup: CDR1 MNHNS, CDR2 SASEGT. The V end was cut by 7 bases, the J end by 1 base, with 8 bases between. CDR3 sequence (DNA): TGTGCCAGCAAAACAGGGTCCTACGAGCAGTACTTC. Translation: CASKTGSYEQYF.

The CDR3 protein is CASSWMTAITDTQYF. CDR3 in DNA: TGCGCCAGCAGCTGGATGACAGCTATCACAGATACGCAGTATTTT. The chain couples TRBV5-1 to TRBJ2-3; D perhaps matches TRBD1 (5 bases). Germline lookup yields CDR1 SGHRS and CDR2 YFSETQ. V lost 3 bases and J 2 bases, leaving 13 bases between the germline ends. CDR3 length: 15 residues.

This chain connects TRBV6-1 to TRBJ2-5; 11 bases agree with TRBD2. The CDR3 sequence is 17 residues long. V lost 4 bases to trimming and J lost 5 bases; unmatched junction nucleotides: 12. Germline V gives CDR1 MNHNS, CDR2 SASEGT. The chain's CDR3 is CASSASGRQITTETQYF. The CDR3 DNA reads TGTGCCAGCAGTGCTAGCGGGAGGCAGATTACCACGGAGACCCAGTACTTC.

The chain couples TRBV11-2 to TRBJ1-5; D perhaps matches TRBD1 (5 bases). There are 15 residues in the CDR3. Germline lookup yields CDR1 SGHAT and CDR2 FQNNGV. V lost 5 bases and J 3 bases, leaving 14 bases between the germline ends. The CDR3 reads CASSQGPGDNQPQHF. The CDR3 DNA reads TGTGCCAGCAGCCAAGGGCCGGGGGACAATCAGCCCCAGCATTTT.

This clone was counted a single time. CDR3 nucleotide sequence: TGTGCCAGCAGCTTCCGGGACAGGGTCTACAATGAGCAGTTCTTC. Translating gives CASSFRDRVYNEQFF. V is TRBV5-6 and J is TRBJ2-1, with 9 bases matching TRBD1. After removal of 2 bases from V and 3 bases from J, the junction contained 3 bases not matched to a gene. CDR1 is SGHDT and CDR2 is YYEEEE in the germline V gene. This CDR3 is built from 15 residues.

The chain carries TRBV25-1 and TRBJ2-5, with D possibly being TRBD1 (5 bases). This CDR3 spans 18 amino acids. Germline values: CDR1 MGHDK, CDR2 SYGVNS. V lost 1 base, J lost 2 bases, and 20 bases lay in between. The CDR3 bases are TGTGCCAGCAGTGAATGGGGCAGGCGGATTACTGATCAAGAGACCCAGTACTTC. Translated: CASSEWGRRITDQETQYF. The whole variable domain, filled in from reference TRBV25-1 and TRBJ2-5, reads EADIYQTPRYLVIGTGKKITLECSQTMGHDKMYWYQQDPGMELHLIHYSYGVNSTEKGDLSSESTVSRIRTEHFPLTLESARPSHTSQYLCASSEWGRRITDQETQYFGPGTRLLVL.

This clone was picked up one time. The genes are TRBV4-3 and TRBJ2-3; D is uncertain. The V gene's germline CDR1 is LGHNA and CDR2 YSLEER. This CDR3 comprises 16 residues. V lost 0 bases and J 0 bases, leaving 10 bases between the germline ends. This chain's CDR3 is CASSQDPGLSTDTQYF. The DNA for the CDR3 is TGCGCCAGCAGCCAAGATCCAGGTCTAAGCACAGATACGCAGTATTTT.

The V gene is TRBV7-9, the J gene TRBJ2-3; no definite D call. The CDR3 totals 12 residues. CDR1 is SEHNR and CDR2 is FQNEAQ in the germline V gene (reference sequence). V dropped 2 bases and J dropped 5 bases, with 5 bases sitting between them. The CDR3 DNA follows: TGTGCCAGCAGCTTAATTAGAGATACGCAGTATTTT. This encodes CASSLIRDTQYF.

The chain's CDR3 is CASSSSGGRVGETQYF. The DNA of the CDR3 is TGCGCCAGCAGCTCGTCTGGCGGGAGGGTAGGGGAGACCCAGTACTTC. The rearrangement links TRBV5-1 to TRBJ2-5, with 9 bases that match TRBD2. J lost 5 bases, V lost 3 bases, and 11 bases had no gene match. This CDR3 contains 16 residues. Germline V gives CDR1 SGHRS, CDR2 YFSETQ.

This chain links TRBV25-1 with TRBJ1-4, with D possibly TRBD1 on 5 matching bases. The V end lost 2 bases, the J end lost 8 bases, and 15 bases lay between the germline ends. The CDR3 length is 15 residues. Germline lookup yields CDR1 MGHDK and CDR2 SYGVNS. The chain's CDR3 is CASSERGGTGEKLFF. The CDR3 DNA is TGTGCCAGCAGTGAACGTGGGGGGACGGGGGAAAAACTGTTTTTT.

This chain connects TRBV7-3 to TRBJ2-3, with 9 bases fitting TRBD1. This CDR3 region has 16 residues. Germline assignment: CDR1 SGHTA and CDR2 FQGTGA. V gave up 5 bases and J gave up 4 bases; unmatched junction bases: 10. In DNA, the CDR3 is TGTGCCAGCAGCCCAGGGCGGGACAGGGTGGCAGATACGCAGTATTTT. It encodes CASSPGRDRVADTQYF.

This clone is a singleton in its sample. The V and J genes are TRBV5-4 and TRBJ2-7, with 11 bases lining up with TRBD2. Trimming removed 5 bases from V and 3 bases from J; junction bases left unmatched: 7. Germline CDR1 SGHNT, CDR2 YYREEE (reference sequence). The CDR3 sequence is 15 residues long. CDR3 sequence: CASRPGLAADYEQYF. Here the CDR3 DNA reads TGTGCCAGCAGACCGGGACTAGCGGCGGACTACGAGCAGTACTTC.